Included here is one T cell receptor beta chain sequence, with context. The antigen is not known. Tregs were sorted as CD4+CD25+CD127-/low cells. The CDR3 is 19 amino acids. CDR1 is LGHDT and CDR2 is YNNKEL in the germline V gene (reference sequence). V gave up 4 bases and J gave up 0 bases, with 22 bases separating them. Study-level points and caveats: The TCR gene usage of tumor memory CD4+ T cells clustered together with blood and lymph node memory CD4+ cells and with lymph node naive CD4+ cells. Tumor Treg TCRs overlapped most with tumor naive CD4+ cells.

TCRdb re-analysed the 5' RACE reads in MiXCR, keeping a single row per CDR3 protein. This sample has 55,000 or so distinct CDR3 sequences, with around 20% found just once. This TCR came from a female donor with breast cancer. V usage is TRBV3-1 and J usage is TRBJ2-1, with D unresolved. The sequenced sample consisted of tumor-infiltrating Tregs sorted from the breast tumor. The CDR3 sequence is CASSRPRDTGKSSYNEQFF. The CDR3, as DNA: TGTGCCAGCAGCCGACCAAGAGACACGGGTAAAAGCTCCTACAATGAGCAGTTCTTC.